This TCR beta chain was identified in a study of cytomegalovirus exposure and HLA in healthy donors. General study results and limits: Owing to their indistinguishability, certain V segments, notably TRBV6-2 and TRBV6-3, were excluded. Later analysis showed most CMV-associated TCR beta chains appearing HLA-restricted.

Vbeta (60) and Jbeta (13) primers were used in the PCR. Using immunoSEQ multiplex PCR, the repertoire was profiled, and TCRdb retains in-frame clones only, with some absent. The table includes some 150,000 clones, roughly four fifths detected once. Details on this clone: Its antigen is not identified.

The CDR3 spans 15 residues. Per the germline V gene, CDR1 is MNHEY and CDR2 is SVGAGI. The V segment lost 4 bases and the J segment 1 base; nucleotides outside the gene matches: 6. This TCR was sampled from a woman in her thirties in good health and CMV-seropositive. The V gene is TRBV6-5, the J gene TRBJ2-5; 7 nucleotides line up with TRBD2. Sequencing input: PBMCs. CDR3: CASSSRGEGQETQYF. In nucleotides, the CDR3 is TGTGCCAGCAGTTCCCGGGGGGAGGGCCAAGAGACCCAGTACTTC.